One and the same sample provided the 30 T cell receptor beta chains below, sequenced in a study of post-analysis software for immune sequencing data. Study-wide points: When patients were compared with controls, about 5 TRBV segments were more frequent, TRBV5-6, TRBV5-1 and TRBV20-1 among them.

What these receptors recognize is not known. Unique molecular identifiers had been added to the TCR beta cDNA libraries. TCRdb fed the PCR reads into MiXCR, producing one record per CDR3 protein. The table has around 700,000 distinct CDR3 sequences, 59% seen once. The sequencing sample was made of blood. The receptors here all came from a girl under 10 years old with multiple sclerosis.

The chain recombines TRBV5-8 with TRBJ2-2, with a weak D call TRBD1 (5 bases). V lost 0 bases and J lost 4, with 10 bases in between. In germline, CDR1 is SGHTS, CDR2 YDEGEE. CDR3 size: 15 residues. CDR3 sequence (DNA): TGTGCCAGCAGCTTGGCCCCGACAGTCACCGGGGAGCTGTTTTTT. Encoded protein: CASSLAPTVTGELFF.

J is TRBJ2-7 and V is TRBV27, with 9 bases that match TRBD2. CDR3 length: 16 residues. CDR1 is MNHEY, CDR2 SMNVEV, per germline (reference sequence). The ends lost 7 bases at V and 3 bases at J; junction bases unmatched: 13. CDR3 coding DNA: TGTGCCAGCATGGAGCGGGGGGCTTACGAATTCTACGAGCAGTACTTC. This sequence encodes CASMERGAYEFYEQYF.

This clonotype came up once. The chain has TRBV6-2 or TRBV6-3 and TRBJ2-6, with D possibly being TRBD1 (7 bases). The CDR3 sequence is 17 residues long. Trimming removed 2 bases at V and 0 bases at J, with 11 bases between. The germline gives CDR1 MNHEY, CDR2 SVGEGT. CDR3 in amino acids: CASSYARDSSGANVLTF. Here the CDR3 DNA reads TGTGCCAGCAGTTACGCGCGGGACAGCTCTGGGGCCAACGTCCTGACTTTC.

J is TRBJ1-2 and V is TRBV29-1; tentatively, D is TRBD1 (5 bases). The CDR3 spans 13 residues. Trimming pared 4 bases from V and 4 bases from J, leaving 13 bases between. The germline V gene encodes CDR1 SQVTM and CDR2 ANQGSEA. CDR3 bases: TGCAGCGTTGGCAACGGGGACGGCTATGGCTACACCTTC. Translation gives CSVGNGDGYGYTF.

The V gene is TRBV21-1, the J gene TRBJ2-7; the table's D call, TRBD1, has no DNA check behind it. TRBV21-1 is designated a pseudogene. This CDR3 spans 15 amino acids. The CDR3 reads CASSKRGWRGYEQYF. The CDR3 coding sequence is TGTGCCAGCAGCAAAAGGGGGTGGCGAGGCTACGAGCAGTACTTC.

This clonotype was seen a handful of times. The rearrangement joins TRBV29-1 to TRBJ2-7; weak D call: TRBD1 (5 bases). The ends were cut back, 6 bases at V and 7 bases at J, with 13 bases in the middle. The CDR3 is 11 residues long. In germline, CDR1 is SQVTM, CDR2 ANQGSEA. The CDR3 loop is CSVEKGWEQYF. The CDR3 DNA reads TGCAGCGTCGAAAAGGGGTGGGAGCAGTACTTC.

This clonotype was seen once. The rearrangement links TRBV14 to TRBJ2-7; no clear D. V lost 3 bases, J lost 5 bases, and 11 bases lay in between. This CDR3 region has 13 residues. CDR1 and CDR2 from the germline V gene are SGHDN and FVKESK. CDR3 DNA: TGTGCCAGCAGCCATGACCCCGTCGACGAGCAGTACTTC. This translates into CASSHDPVDEQYF. The complete variable domain, with remaining parts taken from reference TRBV14 and TRBJ2-7, reads EAGVTQFPSHSVIEKGQTVTLRCDPISGHDNLYWYRRVMGKEIKFLLHFVKESKQDESGMPNNRFLAERTGGTYSTLKVQPAELEDSGVYFCASSHDPVDEQYFGPGTRLTVT.

The V call is TRBV24-1, the J call TRBJ2-7; TRBD2 matches 10 bases. V shed 3 bases and J 3 bases; nucleotides not matched to a gene: 10. CDR1 KGHDR and CDR2 SFDVKD come from the germline V gene. The CDR3 consists of 17 residues. CDR3 sequence: CATSDPPIKREGYEQYF. For the CDR3, the DNA is TGTGCCACCAGTGATCCCCCTATTAAGCGGGAGGGCTACGAGCAGTACTTC.

The chain carries TRBV12-3 or TRBV12-4 and TRBJ1-2; D is possibly TRBD1 (6 bases). The V end was cut by 6 bases, the J end by 1 base, with 21 bases between. The CDR3 consists of 17 residues. In DNA form, the CDR3 reads TGTGCCAGCAGCTACTACGGACAGCACCCCAATAACTATGGCTACACCTTC. This sequence encodes CASSYYGQHPNNYGYTF.

This clonotype was detected only a few times. The gene calls are TRBV20-1 and TRBJ2-1; perhaps TRBD2 as D (5 bases). The CDR3 runs to 14 residues. Trimming stripped 3 bases from V and 0 bases from J, with 9 bases between. Germline V lookup: CDR1 DFQATT, CDR2 SNEGSKA (reference sequence). CDR3 amino acids: CSARTTSSYNEQFF. CDR3 DNA sequence: TGCAGTGCTAGGACTACGAGCTCCTACAATGAGCAGTTCTTC.

The chain joins TRBV28 to TRBJ2-7; TRBD2 matches 7 bases. The J segment lost 0 bases and the V segment lost 8 bases, leaving 7 bases of the junction unmatched. This CDR3 comprises 14 residues. Germline V gene data show CDR1 as MDHEN and CDR2 as SYDVKM. CDR3 DNA sequence: TGTGCCAGCGGGGAGCGGGGTCCCTCCTACGAGCAGTACTTC. Protein sequence: CASGERGPSYEQYF. Full variable domain (remainder filled in from reference TRBV28 and TRBJ2-7): DVKVTQSSRYLVKRTGEKVFLECVQDMDHENMFWYRQDPGLGLRLIYFSYDVKMKEKGDIPEGYSVSREKKERFSLILESASTNQTSMYLCASGERGPSYEQYFGPGTRLTVT.

This clonotype was seen more than once but under ten times. The V call is TRBV5-5, the J call TRBJ2-1; D tentatively fits TRBD1 or TRBD2 (5 bases each). V dropped 3 bases and J dropped 0 bases, with 10 bases sitting between them. The germline gives CDR1 SGHKS, CDR2 YYEKEE (reference sequence). This CDR3 has 15 residues. The DNA of the CDR3 is TGTGCCAGCAGCTCGGACGGGGCCTCCTACAATGAGCAGTTCTTC. It yields the protein CASSSDGASYNEQFF.

The V gene is TRBV20-1, the J gene TRBJ2-1; 8 nucleotides line up with TRBD2. Germline CDR1 and CDR2: DFQATT and SNEGSKA (reference sequence). This CDR3 region has 13 residues. J lost 4 bases, V lost 6 bases, and 5 bases had no gene match. The CDR3 region is CSASLAEYNEQFF. The CDR3 bases are TGCAGTGCCTCACTAGCGGAATACAATGAGCAGTTCTTC.

This chain links TRBV12-3 or TRBV12-4 with TRBJ1-2; D ambiguous. The length of the CDR3 is 14 residues. Trimming removed 5 bases from V and 4 bases from J, with 14 bases in between. The CDR3 DNA follows: TGTGCCAGCAGTCCCCGGCGGGTGGTCTATGGCTACACCTTC. It codes for CASSPRRVVYGYTF.

V usage is TRBV3-1 and J usage is TRBJ2-7; possibly TRBD1 for D (5 bases). Germline CDR1 and CDR2: LGHDT and YNNKEL (reference sequence). The CDR3 is 15 residues long. V gave up 4 bases and J gave up 12 bases, with 25 bases separating them. This CDR3 is CASSPTELKQAMRYF. For the CDR3, the DNA is TGTGCCAGCAGCCCAACAGAACTTAAACAGGCTATGAGGTACTTC.

The chain combines TRBV20-1 with TRBJ2-7; possible D gene TRBD2, 6 bases. The DNA end favors TRBJ2-5, so the J call may be wrong. Germline V gene lookup returns CDR1 DFQATT and CDR2 SNEGSKA (reference sequence). CDR3 length: 14 residues. Here the CDR3 reads CSARVRVADETQYF. CDR3 sequence (DNA): TGCAGTGCTAGAGTAAGGGTAGCGGACGAGACCCAGTACTTC.

The sample holds a few counts of this clonotype. The chain carries TRBV7-9 and TRBJ2-7; D ambiguous. Germline V gene data show CDR1 as SEHNR and CDR2 as FQNEAQ (reference sequence). Trimming cost V 4 bases and J 5 bases, with 15 bases left between them. This CDR3 comprises 14 residues. CDR3 protein: CASSSRSYRDEQYF. The CDR3 DNA reads as TGTGCCAGCAGCTCCCGGAGCTATCGGGACGAGCAGTACTTC.

The sample holds a few counts of this clonotype. The chain has TRBV20-1 and TRBJ2-1, with 7 bases fitting TRBD1. Germline-derived CDR1 and CDR2 are DFQATT and SNEGSKA (reference sequence). The CDR3 covers 16 residues. V shed 0 bases and J 8 bases; nucleotides not matched to a gene: 13. CDR3 nucleotides: TGCAGTGCTAGAGATGCTGCCAGGGGGTGCGGATATGAGCAGTTCTTC. Amino acids: CSARDAARGCGYEQFF.

The chain combines TRBV4-3 with TRBJ1-6; 7 bases map to TRBD1. With 3 bases clipped from V and 14 bases from J, the junction kept 7 bases outside the gene matches. The CDR3 contains 13 residues. Germline values: CDR1 LGHNA, CDR2 YSLEER. CDR3: CASSQLQGTALHF. In DNA, the CDR3 is TGCGCCAGCAGCCAGTTACAGGGGACAGCCCTCCACTTT.

This clonotype occurred a few times. This sequence joins TRBV5-8 and TRBJ2-5; 7 bases are a match to TRBD1. CDR1 SGHTS and CDR2 YDEGEE come from the germline V gene. CDR3 size: 15 residues. V lost 4 bases to trimming and J lost 5 bases; unmatched junction nucleotides: 11. CDR3 in amino acids: CASSIGTELRETQYF. In DNA, the CDR3 is TGTGCCAGCAGCATAGGGACAGAGCTTAGGGAGACCCAGTACTTC.

The chain carries TRBV20-1 and TRBJ2-5; TRBD2 agrees at 11 bases. The germline V gene has CDR1 DFQATT and CDR2 SNEGSKA (reference sequence). V trimming: 4 bases; J trimming: 0 bases; junction bases outside the gene matches: 4. The CDR3 has 15 amino acids. The CDR3 coding sequence is TGCAGTGCTACTAAGACTAGCGGGAACCAAGAGACCCAGTACTTC. Encoded protein: CSATKTSGNQETQYF.

This chain uses TRBV5-1 with TRBJ2-5; 7 positions match TRBD2. The CDR3 loop spans 16 amino acids. Germline-derived CDR1 and CDR2 are SGHRS and YFSETQ. V gave up 1 base and J gave up 1 base; unmatched junction bases: 7. The CDR3 coding sequence is TGCGCCAGCAGCTTGCAGGCTAGCGGATTCCAAGAGACCCAGTACTTC. This sequence encodes CASSLQASGFQETQYF.

This clonotype came up once. The rearrangement joins TRBV12-3 or TRBV12-4 to TRBJ2-4; 8 bases match TRBD1. The V segment lost 3 bases and the J segment 6 bases; nucleotides outside the gene matches: 4. The CDR3 has 14 residues. The CDR3 spells CASSLVDRGNIQYF. In nucleotides, the CDR3 is TGTGCCAGCAGTTTGGTCGACAGGGGAAACATTCAGTACTTC.

The chain recombines TRBV6-1 with TRBJ2-5; 7 positions match TRBD1. The J call may be in error: the DNA end matches TRBJ2-7 better. The CDR3 runs to 17 residues. Germline CDR1 reads MNHNS; CDR2 reads SASEGT. The CDR3 sequence is CASSGPTGVVALDEQYF. The CDR3 nucleotides are TGTGCCAGCAGTGGACCTACAGGGGTTGTTGCGCTGGACGAGCAGTACTTC.

The DNA for the CDR3 is TGTGCCAGCGGTCCAGGGGGTACCAGCTCCTACGAGCAGTACTTC. Protein: CASGPGGTSSYEQYF. V usage is TRBV28 and J usage is TRBJ2-7, with 7 bases matching TRBD1. CDR3 length: 15 amino acids. Germline V gives CDR1 MDHEN, CDR2 SYDVKM. With V trimmed by 8 bases and J by 0 bases, 10 bases remained unmatched.

The sample holds a few counts of this clonotype. The chain uses TRBV6-1 and TRBJ2-7, with TRBD1 identical over 10 bases. The J call may be in error: the DNA end matches TRBJ2-4 better. Looked up from germline, CDR1 is MNHNS and CDR2 is SASEGT. There are 17 residues in the CDR3. CDR3 in amino acids: CASSDTGTGVGKNIQYF. The CDR3 region has the DNA TGTGCCAGCAGTGATACCGGGACAGGGGTTGGAAAAAACATTCAGTACTTC.

The chain couples TRBV7-3 to TRBJ1-1, with 7 bases matching TRBD1. In germline, CDR1 is SGHTA, CDR2 FQGTGA. V gave up 8 bases and J gave up 8 bases; unmatched junction bases: 11. The CDR3 sequence is 13 residues long. The CDR3 protein is CASGMGLTGEAFF. CDR3 sequence (DNA): TGTGCCAGCGGTATGGGATTGACAGGGGAAGCTTTCTTT. Based on the CDR3 plus reference TRBV7-3 and TRBJ1-1, the full variable domain is GAGVSQTPSNKVTEKGKYVELRCDPISGHTALYWYRQSLGQGPEFLIYFQGTGAADDSGLPNDRFFAVRPEGSVSTLKIQRTERGDSAVYLCASGMGLTGEAFFGQGTRLTVV.

This clonotype came up a few times. This chain uses TRBV12-3 or TRBV12-4 with TRBJ1-2, with 9 bases matching TRBD1. The CDR3 loop spans 15 amino acids. Trimming at V came to 5 bases and at J to 1 base, leaving 5 bases not matched to a gene. The CDR3 sequence: CASSPGTGLNYGYTF. For the CDR3, the DNA is TGTGCCAGCAGTCCTGGGACAGGGCTTAACTATGGCTACACCTTC.

This clonotype appeared once. The V call is TRBV15, the J call TRBJ2-7; 10 nucleotides align to TRBD1. Trimming took 5 bases from V and 6 from J; bases not matched to a gene: 4. The CDR3 has 13 amino acids. From germline, CDR1 is LNHNV and CDR2 YYDKDF (reference sequence). The CDR3 protein is CATSLTGGGEQYF. The CDR3 region has the DNA TGTGCCACCAGCTTGACAGGGGGCGGCGAGCAGTACTTC.

This clonotype was seen a few times. The chain couples TRBV6-5 to TRBJ1-2; 10 nucleotides match TRBD1. The CDR3 contains 13 residues. The V segment lost 6 bases and the J segment 5 bases; nucleotides outside the gene matches: 3. The germline CDR1 and CDR2 sequences are MNHEY and SVGAGI. CDR3 sequence reads: CASRRDRGYGYTF. DNA for the CDR3: TGTGCCAGCAGACGGGACAGGGGTTATGGCTACACCTTC.